The entry that follows covers one T cell receptor (beta chain) sequence. Antigen: not known. Germline CDR1 reads SGDLS; CDR2 reads YYNGEE. CDR3 size: 13 residues. V shed 0 bases and J shed 6 bases, with 9 bases lying between them. Primers included in the PCR were 60 Vbeta and 13 Jbeta primers. Assay: immunoSEQ multiplex PCR; the TCRdb copy retains only in-frame clones and omits some. Its table records 56,000 or so clones. The entry originates in a study of cytomegalovirus exposure and HLA in healthy donors. General study points: It was reported in a later analysis that an Asian-associated ancestry cluster showed fewer N-insertions than the approximately 670-donor mean. Earlier analysis found most TCR beta V segments productive about 87% or about 30% of the time. Sequencing depth roughly uniform across donors was assumed in presence/absence analyses.

Specimen: PBMCs. This chain connects TRBV9 to TRBJ1-1, with D unresolved. This sequence was found in a man aged 40-49 years in good health and CMV-seropositive. The CDR3 loop reads CASSVGGGPEAFF. The DNA of the CDR3 is TGTGCCAGCAGCGTAGGTGGAGGACCTGAAGCTTTCTTT.